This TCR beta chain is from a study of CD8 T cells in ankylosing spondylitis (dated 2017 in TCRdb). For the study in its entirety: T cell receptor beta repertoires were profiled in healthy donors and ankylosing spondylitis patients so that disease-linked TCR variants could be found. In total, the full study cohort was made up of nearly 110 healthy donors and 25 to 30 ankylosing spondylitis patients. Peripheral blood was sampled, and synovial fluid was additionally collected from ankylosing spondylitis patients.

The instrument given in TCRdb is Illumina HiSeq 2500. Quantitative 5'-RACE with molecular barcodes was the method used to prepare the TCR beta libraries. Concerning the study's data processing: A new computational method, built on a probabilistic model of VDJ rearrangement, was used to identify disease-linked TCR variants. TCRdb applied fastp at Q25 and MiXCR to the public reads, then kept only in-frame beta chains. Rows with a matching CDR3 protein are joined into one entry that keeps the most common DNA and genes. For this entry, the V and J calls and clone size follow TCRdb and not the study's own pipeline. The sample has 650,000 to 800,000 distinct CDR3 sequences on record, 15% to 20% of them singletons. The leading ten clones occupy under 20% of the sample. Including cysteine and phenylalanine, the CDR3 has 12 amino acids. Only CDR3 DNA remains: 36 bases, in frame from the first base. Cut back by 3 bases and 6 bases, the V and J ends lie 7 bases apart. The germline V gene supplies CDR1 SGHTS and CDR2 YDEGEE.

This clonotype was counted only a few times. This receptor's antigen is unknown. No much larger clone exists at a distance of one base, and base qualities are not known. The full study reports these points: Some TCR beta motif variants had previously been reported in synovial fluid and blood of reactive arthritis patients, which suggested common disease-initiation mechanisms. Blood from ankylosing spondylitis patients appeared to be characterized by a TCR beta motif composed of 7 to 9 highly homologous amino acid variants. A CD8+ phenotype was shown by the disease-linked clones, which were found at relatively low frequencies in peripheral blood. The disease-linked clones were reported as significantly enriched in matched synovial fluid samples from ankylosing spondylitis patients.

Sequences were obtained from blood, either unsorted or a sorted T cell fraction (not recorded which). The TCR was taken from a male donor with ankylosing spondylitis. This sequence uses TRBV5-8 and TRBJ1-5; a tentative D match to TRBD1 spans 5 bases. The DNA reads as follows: TGTGCCAGCAGCTATCAGGGTCAGCCCCAGCATTTT. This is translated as CASSYQGQPQHF.